The 29 T cell receptor beta chains below come from one sample, sequenced in a study of shared clonotypes between healthy human individuals. Terminally differentiated effector memory CD45RA+ cells were left out of the naive CD8 fraction, which was CD45RO-negative and positively selected for CCR7. Sequencing used immunoSEQ multiplex PCR; TCRdb keeps in-frame clones, though not all of them. The table records roughly 2 million clones, about 95% of them present only once. Sequencing was performed on naive CD8+ T cells sorted from blood. These receptors all stem from a young man in good health.

V gene TRBV7-2 combines with J gene TRBJ1-5, with 9 bases aligning to TRBD1. Germline lookup yields CDR1 SGHTA and CDR2 FQGNSA. This CDR3 region has 14 residues. After removal of 5 bases from V and 11 bases from J, the junction contained 10 bases not matched to a gene. The CDR3 spells CASSTSGQGSTQHF. The CDR3 DNA reads as TGTGCCAGCAGCACGTCGGGACAGGGTTCGACCCAGCATTTT.

CDR3 protein: CASSHSREGTDTQYF. The CDR3 region has the DNA TGCGCCAGCAGCCATTCCCGGGAGGGCACAGATACGCAGTATTTT. This rearrangement joins TRBV4-1 to TRBJ2-3, with TRBD2 identical over 7 bases. V lost 3 bases, J lost 1 base, and 4 bases stayed unmatched. Germline CDR1 reads MGHRA; CDR2 reads YSYEKL. The CDR3 length is 15 residues.

The chain joins TRBV30 to TRBJ1-6, with D possibly matching TRBD1 (5 bases). Trimming pared 1 base from V and 3 bases from J, leaving 13 bases between. The CDR3 runs 16 residues. The germline V gene has CDR1 GTSNPN and CDR2 SVGIG (reference sequence). The chain's CDR3 is CAWSDLGEVYNSPLHF. CDR3 DNA sequence: TGTGCCTGGAGTGATTTAGGGGAGGTCTATAATTCACCCCTCCACTTT.

The rearrangement joins TRBV29-1 to TRBJ2-7; TRBD1 agrees at 7 bases. V gave up 6 bases and J gave up 2 bases; unmatched junction bases: 7. The CDR3 consists of 13 residues. Germline V CDR1 and CDR2: SQVTM, ANQGSEA. The CDR3 DNA follows: TGCAGCGTCGGTGACAGGGTGACCTACGAGCAGTACTTC. This codes for CSVGDRVTYEQYF.

About this clone: Different DNA sequences within this sample yield the same CDR3. CDR3 bases: TGTGCCAGCAGCGTGGGGAGGGAGTCCTACGAGCAGTACTTC. Translation: CASSVGRESYEQYF. This chain joins TRBV9 and TRBJ2-7; 7 positions match TRBD2. Germline trimming cut 2 bases from V and 1 base from J; bases unmatched to any gene: 3. The germline CDR1 and CDR2 sequences are SGDLS and YYNGEE. The CDR3 has 14 residues.

The J gene is TRBJ1-6, the V gene TRBV4-1, with D possibly TRBD1 on 6 matching bases. Germline lookup yields CDR1 MGHRA and CDR2 YSYEKL. The CDR3 length is 17 residues. Trimming stripped 1 base from V and 7 bases from J, with 17 bases between. The DNA of the CDR3 is TGCGCCAGCAGCCAAGTATGGGGGCCGGGGGAGAATTCACCCCTCCACTTT. It translates to CASSQVWGPGENSPLHF.

This clone appeared once. The chain couples TRBV11-3 to TRBJ1-5; 7 nucleotides agree with TRBD1. The germline V gene has CDR1 SGHNT and CDR2 YENEEA. The V segment lost 4 bases and the J segment 4 bases; nucleotides outside the gene matches: 4. The CDR3 runs 14 residues. CDR3 nucleotides: TGTGCCAGCAGCTGGGGACAGATGAATCAGCCCCAGCATTTT. Its translation is CASSWGQMNQPQHF.

Here the CDR3 reads CASSLGGQNEQFF. The CDR3 DNA sequence: TGTGCCAGTAGTCTGGGCGGACAGAATGAGCAGTTCTTC. The rearrangement joins TRBV19 to TRBJ2-1; possible D gene TRBD1, 6 bases. CDR1 and CDR2 (germline): LNHDA, SQIVND (reference sequence). V lost 5 bases, J lost 7 bases, and 12 bases lay in between. The CDR3 spans 13 residues.

V is TRBV5-6 and J is TRBJ2-1; unclear D gene. Germline CDR1 and CDR2: SGHDT and YYEEEE. The ends were cut back, 0 bases at V and 2 bases at J, with 12 bases in the middle. There are 16 residues in the CDR3. CDR3 sequence reads: CASSLVRPGAYNEQFF. The CDR3 bases are TGTGCCAGCAGCTTGGTGCGGCCAGGAGCCTACAATGAGCAGTTCTTC.

The chain couples TRBV6-5 to TRBJ2-3; 11 positions agree with TRBD2. J gave up 1 base and V 6 bases, and 3 bases lay outside the gene matches. The CDR3 covers 15 residues. CDR1 and CDR2 from the germline V gene are MNHEY and SVGAGI. Here the CDR3 DNA reads TGTGCCAGCAGCGCTAGCGGGGGGCGCACAGATACGCAGTATTTT. Its protein is CASSASGGRTDTQYF.

The V gene is TRBV5-4, the J gene TRBJ2-7; TRBD2 matches 7 bases. The V segment lost 4 bases and the J segment 3 bases; nucleotides outside the gene matches: 7. Per the germline V gene, CDR1 is SGHNT and CDR2 is YYREEE (reference sequence). This CDR3 comprises 14 residues. DNA for the CDR3: TGTGCCAGCAGCCTAGAAGGGGACTACTACGAGCAGTACTTC. It is translated as CASSLEGDYYEQYF.

The rearrangement joins TRBV7-9 to TRBJ2-1; maybe TRBD2 (6 bases). This CDR3 is 14 amino acids long. V dropped 3 bases and J dropped 5 bases, with 11 bases sitting between them. Per the germline V gene, CDR1 is SEHNR and CDR2 is FQNEAQ (reference sequence). CDR3 in amino acids: CASSFVAADNEQFF. CDR3 nucleotide sequence: TGTGCCAGCAGCTTTGTAGCGGCCGACAATGAGCAGTTCTTC.

In DNA, the CDR3 is TGTGCCAGCAGTGAATTCCCTGGCAGGGGTACTGAAGCTTTCTTT. This encodes CASSEFPGRGTEAFF. The gene calls are TRBV6-1 and TRBJ1-1; possibly TRBD1 for D (6 bases). The CDR3 has 15 residues. Deletions cut 2 bases from V and 5 bases from J, with 15 bases between. Germline loops: CDR1 MNHNS, CDR2 SASEGT.

The genes are TRBV28 and TRBJ2-3; perhaps TRBD2 as D (7 bases). V dropped 11 bases and J dropped 2 bases, with 11 bases sitting between them. Per germline, CDR1 MDHEN and CDR2 SYDVKM. The CDR3 spans 12 residues. The CDR3 loop is CAAGANTDTQYF. CDR3 DNA: TGTGCCGCGGGGGCCAACACAGATACGCAGTATTTT.

The chain uses TRBV9 and TRBJ2-5, with 7 bases matching TRBD1. The CDR3 is made up of 16 amino acids. Germline values: CDR1 SGDLS, CDR2 YYNGEE. Trimming at V came to 0 bases and at J to 2 bases, leaving 7 bases not matched to a gene. The CDR3 DNA reads as TGTGCCAGCAGCGTAGGGACATGGGGACAGCAAGAGACCCAGTACTTC. Its protein is CASSVGTWGQQETQYF.

This sequence joins TRBV6-5 and TRBJ2-1; perhaps TRBD2 as D (6 bases). Trimming took 6 bases from V and 8 from J, leaving 20 bases between them. CDR1 MNHEY and CDR2 SVGAGI come from the germline V gene. This CDR3 comprises 15 residues. The CDR3 sequence: CASRAGTLIGDEQFF. DNA of the CDR3: TGTGCCAGCAGGGCCGGGACTCTCATCGGGGATGAGCAGTTCTTC.

The rearrangement uses TRBV11-3 and TRBJ2-3; TRBD1 matches at 7 bases. V trimming: 6 bases; J trimming: 4 bases; junction bases outside the gene matches: 1. In germline, CDR1 is SGHNT, CDR2 YENEEA. The CDR3 is 12 residues long. CDR3 DNA sequence: TGTGCCAGCAGGGGGACAGCAGATACGCAGTATTTT. This encodes CASRGTADTQYF.

The CDR3 DNA is TGTGCCAGCGGACCCTCGGGACGGAGCGAGCAGTACTTC. It codes for CASGPSGRSEQYF. The rearrangement links TRBV25-1 to TRBJ2-7; D possibly uses TRBD1 or TRBD2 (5 bases each). V lost 8 bases, J lost 6 bases, and 17 bases lay in between. The CDR3 has 13 residues. Germline-derived CDR1 and CDR2 are MGHDK and SYGVNS.

The chain has TRBV5-8 and TRBJ1-1; perhaps TRBD1 as D (6 bases). V was shortened by 5 bases and J by 2 bases, with 13 bases between the two germline ends. This CDR3 has 14 residues. The V gene's germline CDR1 is SGHTS and CDR2 YDEGEE. The chain's CDR3 is CASSFGTSNTEAFF. The CDR3 DNA reads TGTGCCAGCAGTTTTGGGACATCTAACACTGAAGCTTTCTTT.

This clone was found once. This sequence joins TRBV27 and TRBJ2-7; D is possibly TRBD2 (6 bases). Trimming removed 3 bases at V and 4 bases at J, with 13 bases between. Germline CDR1 and CDR2: MNHEY and SMNVEV (reference sequence). The CDR3 loop spans 14 amino acids. The CDR3 is CASSLGIAEYEQYF. For the CDR3, the DNA is TGTGCCAGCAGTTTGGGGATAGCGGAGTACGAGCAGTACTTC.

The rearrangement joins TRBV10-2 to TRBJ2-3; D uncertain. This CDR3 has 15 amino acids. Trimming removed 3 bases from V and 2 bases from J, with 12 bases in between. Germline CDR1 reads WSHSY; CDR2 reads SAAADI. The CDR3 here is CASSDYSPHTDTQYF. CDR3 nucleotides: TGCGCCAGCAGTGACTACTCTCCTCACACAGATACGCAGTATTTT.

This rearrangement joins TRBV29-1 to TRBJ1-1; D is unclear. Germline loops: CDR1 SQVTM, CDR2 ANQGSEA. Trimming left V 4 bases short and J 4 bases short, with 10 bases between. The CDR3 is made up of 12 amino acids. The CDR3 DNA is TGCAGCGTTGTGGGCGATGGCACTGAAGCTTTCTTT. Its protein product is CSVVGDGTEAFF.

The chain joins TRBV2 to TRBJ2-1; D call uncertain. V lost 3 bases and J lost 8, with 20 bases in between. The CDR3 has 16 amino acids. Germline V gene lookup returns CDR1 SNHLY and CDR2 FYNNEI. The CDR3 DNA sequence: TGTGCCAGCAGTGACCCAAGACCCGAGGATCTGGATGAGCAGTTCTTC. It translates to CASSDPRPEDLDEQFF. Based on the CDR3 plus reference TRBV2 and TRBJ2-1, the full variable domain is EPEVTQTPSHQVTQMGQEVILRCVPISNHLYFYWYRQILGQKVEFLVSFYNNEISEKSEIFDDQFSVERPDGSNFTLKIRSTKLEDSAMYFCASSDPRPEDLDEQFFGPGTRLTVL.

The gene calls are TRBV30 and TRBJ2-3; 7 nucleotides agree with TRBD2. The V and J ends lost 5 bases and 2 bases, in that order; junction bases with no gene match: 4. Germline V CDR1 and CDR2: GTSNPN, SVGIG (reference sequence). The CDR3 runs 13 residues. CDR3 sequence reads: CAWGSGVTDTQYF. DNA for the CDR3: TGTGCCTGGGGAAGCGGGGTCACAGATACGCAGTATTTT.

The chain recombines TRBV9 with TRBJ2-2; 7 bases fit TRBD2. V gave up 2 bases and J gave up 3 bases; unmatched junction bases: 1. This CDR3 region has 14 residues. From germline, CDR1 is SGDLS and CDR2 YYNGEE. The CDR3 loop reads CASSVLADTGELFF. The DNA of the CDR3 is TGTGCCAGCAGCGTTCTAGCGGACACCGGGGAGCTGTTTTTT.

A note on this clone: The same CDR3 is also encoded by other DNA sequences in this sample. J is TRBJ2-3 and V is TRBV4-3; D uncertain. CDR3 length: 15 residues. Germline V CDR1 and CDR2: LGHNA, YSLEER. Trimming removed 0 bases from V and 0 bases from J, with 7 bases in between. CDR3 sequence reads: CASSQESTSTDTQYF. CDR3 coding DNA: TGCGCCAGCAGCCAAGAATCCACTAGCACAGATACGCAGTATTTT.

This sequence joins TRBV27 and TRBJ2-2; 12 bases align to TRBD2. In germline, CDR1 is MNHEY, CDR2 SMNVEV (reference sequence). Trimming at V came to 3 bases and at J to 5 bases, leaving 1 base not matched to a gene. The CDR3 runs to 15 residues. Here the CDR3 DNA reads TGTGCCAGCAGTTTGACTAGCGGGAGAACCGGGGAGCTGTTTTTT. Protein product: CASSLTSGRTGELFF.

This chain connects TRBV6-6 to TRBJ1-1; tentative D call: TRBD1 (6 bases). Germline V gene lookup returns CDR1 MNHNY and CDR2 SVGAGI (reference sequence). The CDR3 is 15 residues long. V shed 5 bases and J shed 4 bases, with 17 bases lying between them. The DNA for the CDR3 is TGTGCCAGCAGTCAAGTTCCGAGGGGGGCCACTGAAGCTTTCTTT. This gives the protein CASSQVPRGATEAFF.

V gene TRBV11-3 combines with J gene TRBJ2-2, with D tentatively TRBD2 (5 bases). Germline CDR1 reads SGHNT; CDR2 reads YENEEA. This CDR3 region has 16 residues. Trimming left V 0 bases short and J 5 bases short, with 13 bases between. CDR3 amino acids: CASSLDLGLGTGELFF. The CDR3 DNA follows: TGTGCCAGCAGCTTAGATCTAGGACTTGGAACCGGGGAGCTGTTTTTT.